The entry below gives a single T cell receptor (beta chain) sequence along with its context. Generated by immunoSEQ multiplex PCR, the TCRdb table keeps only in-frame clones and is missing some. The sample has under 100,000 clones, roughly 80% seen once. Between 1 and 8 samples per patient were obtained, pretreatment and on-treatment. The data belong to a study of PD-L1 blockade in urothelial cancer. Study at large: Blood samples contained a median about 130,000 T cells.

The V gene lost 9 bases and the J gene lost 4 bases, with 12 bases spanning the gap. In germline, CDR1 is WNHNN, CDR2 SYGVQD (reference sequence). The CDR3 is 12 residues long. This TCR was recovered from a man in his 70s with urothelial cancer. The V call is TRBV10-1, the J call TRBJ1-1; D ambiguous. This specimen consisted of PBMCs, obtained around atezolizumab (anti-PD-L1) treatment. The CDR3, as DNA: TGCGCCAGGCTGAACTTGAGCACTGAAGCTTTCTTT. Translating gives CARLNLSTEAFF.